A selection of T cell receptor beta chains follows, all from one sample in a study of shared clonotypes between healthy human individuals. TCRdb's table, derived via immunoSEQ multiplex PCR, lists solely in-frame clones and lacks some. The sample includes more than 550,000 clones, roughly two thirds of them seen just once. The sequencing input was memory CD4+ T cells sorted from blood. The receptors come from a woman in her thirties in good health. Each CDR3 is given with its conserved first and last residue. Fields, in order: J gene, clone size, V gene, D gene, CDR3 protein, CDR3 DNA. D genes are given only for firm matches. Clone sizes are given selectively: once, few, many, or a class where the clone is expanded.

TRBJ1-1 | NA | TRBV9 | NA | CASSVGIDSPNTEAFF | TGTGCCAGCAGCGTAGGTATTGACAGTCCTAACACTGAAGCTTTCTTT
TRBJ1-2 | NA | TRBV27 | NA | CASMGGLGGYTF | TGTGCCAGCATGGGCGGGTTGGGAGGCTACACCTTC
TRBJ2-1 | NA | TRBV6-4 | NA | CASSVERTAYNEQFF | TGTGCCAGCAGTGTAGAGCGGACCGCCTACAATGAGCAGTTCTTC
TRBJ2-7 | NA | TRBV18 | TRBD1 | CASGTGVVGATGYEQYF | TGTGCCAGCGGTACAGGGGTGGTGGGCGCTACTGGCTACGAGCAGTACTTC
TRBJ2-3 | once | TRBV5-6 | NA | CASSLVDSFLDTQYF | TGTGCCAGCAGCTTGGTCGACAGTTTTTTAGATACGCAGTATTTT
TRBJ2-5 | NA | TRBV5-6 | NA | CASSSGETQYF | TGTGCCAGCAGCTCTGGAGAGACCCAGTACTTC
TRBJ2-1 | few | TRBV15 | TRBD2 | CATSTRTSGSDEQFF | TGTGCCACCAGCACCCGGACTAGCGGGTCGGACGAGCAGTTCTTC
TRBJ2-7 | NA | TRBV28 | TRBD1 | CASSASGTGSYEQYF | TGTGCCAGCAGTGCTTCCGGGACAGGCTCCTACGAGCAGTACTTC
TRBJ2-5 | NA | TRBV9 | TRBD2 | CASSSTGGHQETQYF | TGTGCCAGCAGCTCCACGGGAGGGCACCAAGAGACCCAGTACTTC
TRBJ2-1 | NA | TRBV7-8 | TRBD2 | CASSSLAGGLDEQFF | TGTGCCAGCAGCAGCCTAGCGGGAGGGCTTGATGAGCAGTTCTTC
TRBJ1-5 | NA | TRBV7-6 | TRBD1 | CASSLEGGQGANQPQHF | TGTGCCAGCAGCTTAGAGGGGGGACAGGGGGCAAATCAGCCCCAGCATTTT
TRBJ1-2 | NA | TRBV29-1 | NA | CSVEEAAIPNGYTF | TGCAGCGTTGAGGAGGCAGCAATCCCTAATGGCTACACCTTC
TRBJ2-6 | NA | TRBV5-4 | NA | CASSRPSGISGANVLTF | TGTGCCAGCAGCCGACCGAGCGGTATCTCTGGGGCCAACGTCCTGACTTTC
TRBJ1-2 | NA | TRBV5-1 | TRBD1 | CASSEGAEGVLGYTF | TGCGCCAGCAGCGAGGGGGCGGAAGGGGTTTTGGGCTACACCTTC
TRBJ1-1 | NA | TRBV11-3 | NA | CASIFLDGEAFF | TGTGCCAGCATTTTTTTGGACGGTGAAGCTTTCTTT
TRBJ1-3 | NA | TRBV10-3 | NA | CAITRDGGNTIYF | TGTGCCATCACGAGAGACGGTGGAAACACCATATATTTT
TRBJ2-7 | NA | TRBV6-6 | TRBD1 | CASSPGTASYEQYF | TGTGCCAGCAGTCCCGGGACAGCTTCCTACGAGCAGTACTTC
TRBJ2-3 | once | TRBV5-4 | TRBD2 | CASSLGLAEDTDTQYF | TGTGCCAGCAGCCTTGGACTAGCGGAAGACACAGATACGCAGTATTTT
TRBJ2-3 | NA | TRBV2 | NA | CASTTSPGTQYF | TGTGCCAGCACTACCTCGCCCGGTACGCAGTATTTT
TRBJ2-2 | NA | TRBV2 | TRBD2 | CASSGTSGRIGELFF | TGTGCCAGCAGTGGGACTAGCGGGAGGATCGGGGAGCTGTTTTTT